These 30 T cell receptor beta chains came from one sample sequenced in a study of T cell clonality in common variable immunodeficiency. Study results and caveats: Common variable immunodeficiency TCR beta sequences reportedly had fewer deletions and N-nucleotide insertions.

Antigens of these TCRs are unknown. Repertoires were generated with immunoSEQ multiplex PCR, while TCRdb's copy carries only in-frame clones and drops some. This sample comprises some 28,000 clones, none seen once only. The sample was peripheral blood mononuclear cells. These receptor sequences come from a human donor with common variable immunodeficiency.

This clone has a count of ten or more. The sequence runs out 3 residues before the end of the CDR3; the remainder is reconstructed from the germline J gene. The chain uses TRBV7-6 and TRBJ2-2; TRBD1 is a possible D gene (6 bases). This CDR3 region has 14 residues. V dropped 5 bases and J dropped 7 bases, with 14 bases sitting between them. The germline V gene encodes CDR1 SGHVS and CDR2 FNYEAQ. The CDR3 bases that were read are TGTGCCAGCAGCAGGGACATTGAGGTCGGGGAG. Protein sequence: CASSRDIEVGE. The whole CDR3 region reads CASSRDIEVGELFF.

This clone has more than one count but fewer than ten. The read comes to an end 3 residues before the CDR3 does, leaving the germline J gene to fill in the end. The chain employs TRBV30 and TRBJ2-2; 8 bases line up with TRBD1. Germline V CDR1 and CDR2: GTSNPN, SVGIG (reference sequence). The CDR3 is 12 amino acids. V trimming: 7 bases; J trimming: 6 bases; junction bases outside the gene matches: 4. This CDR3 reads CAYGQGAGELFF. The covered CDR3 bases are TGTGCCTACGGACAGGGTGCCGGGGAG.

In the case of this clone: The CDR3 end lies 3 residues beyond the end of the read and is filled in from the germline J gene. The genes are TRBV11-2 and TRBJ2-3, with D perhaps TRBD2 (6 bases). V gave up 4 bases and J gave up 5 bases, with 13 bases separating them. This CDR3 has 14 amino acids. Germline CDR1 and CDR2: SGHAT and FQNNGV. The covered CDR3 bases are TGTGCCAGCAGCTGGGGGGATCGGGGAGATACG. Its protein is CASSWGDRGDT. The whole CDR3 is CASSWGDRGDTQYF.

This clone has just a few counts. The CDR3 goes on 3 residues after the read ends, and that part is filled in from the germline J gene. J is TRBJ2-3 and V is TRBV18, with 8 bases identical to TRBD2. The CDR3 sequence is 16 residues long. Trimming took 2 bases from V and 4 from J; bases not matched to a gene: 8. Germline loops: CDR1 KGHSH, CDR2 LQKENI. CDR3 DNA (partial): TGTGCCAGCTCACCAGGGAACGGGGGGGCCTCAGATACG. Amino acids: CASSPGNGGASDT. The whole CDR3 sequence reads CASSPGNGGASDTQYF.

There are a few counts of this clone. The observed sequence ends 3 residues before the CDR3 terminus, with the missing tail filled in from the germline J gene. The chain uses TRBV19 and TRBJ2-3, with D perhaps TRBD1 (6 bases). Deletions cut 4 bases from V and 4 bases from J, with 30 bases between. CDR1 is LNHDA and CDR2 is SQIVND in the germline V gene (reference sequence). The length of the CDR3 is 20 residues. CDR3 bases read: TGTGCCAGTAGTACCCCGAGCGGATTGTGGGGGCTGTCTCAGCCAGATACG. Translating it yields CASSTPSGLWGLSQPDT. In full, the CDR3 reads CASSTPSGLWGLSQPDTQYF. Filled out from reference TRBV19 and TRBJ2-3, the complete variable domain reads DGGITQSPKYLFRKEGQNVTLSCEQNLNHDAMYWYRQDPGQGLRLIYYSQIVNDFQKGDIAEGYSVSREKKESFPLTVTSAQKNPTAFYLCASSTPSGLWGLSQPDTQYFGPGTRLTVL.

This clone was counted at least ten times. Read sequence stops 3 residues before the CDR3 end, and the germline J gene provides the missing end. The rearrangement links TRBV10-3 to TRBJ1-2; maybe TRBD1 (5 bases). Germline V gene sequence: CDR1 ENHRY, CDR2 SYGVKD. Trimming cost V 2 bases and J 2 bases, with 9 bases left between them. This CDR3 region has 14 residues. The CDR3 loop is CAISEEWGNYGYTF. CDR3 DNA (partial): TGTGCCATCAGTGAGGAGTGGGGCAACTATGGC.

In regard to this clone: The CDR3 extends 3 residues past the end of the read, so its final part is completed from the germline J gene. The rearrangement links TRBV2 to TRBJ1-1; D ambiguous. Germline CDR1 reads SNHLY; CDR2 reads FYNNEI. The CDR3 consists of 11 residues. V lost 5 bases and J 7 bases, leaving 8 bases between the germline ends. Here the CDR3 reads CASSPGFEAFF. Partial CDR3 DNA: TGTGCCAGCAGTCCAGGATTTGAA.

This clone showed up many times. Coverage ceases 3 residues before the CDR3 finishes, and the germline J gene fills in the end. The rearrangement uses TRBV29-1 and TRBJ2-5; tentatively, D is TRBD1 (6 bases). CDR3 size: 14 residues. CDR1 is SQVTM and CDR2 is ANQGSEA in the germline V gene. V was shortened by 4 bases and J by 5 bases, with 17 bases between the two germline ends. This chain's CDR3 is CSVASTGWGETQYF. The DNA read from the CDR3 is TGCAGCGTTGCTTCCACAGGGTGGGGTGAGACC.

A note on this clone: The CDR3 extends 3 residues past the end of the read, so its final part is completed from the germline J gene. The genes are TRBV18 and TRBJ2-3; the match to TRBD2 covers 7 bases. V lost 0 bases and J lost 6; bases outside the gene matches: 9. The CDR3 spans 16 residues. CDR1 KGHSH and CDR2 LQKENI come from the germline V gene. The CDR3 bases that were read are TGTGCCAGCTCACCACCGGGACTAACTGAGGCCGATACG. It translates to CASSPPGLTEADT. The whole CDR3 protein reads CASSPPGLTEADTQYF.

Notes on this clone: Germline and junction disagree at one end, which may indicate a read error. From the germline J gene comes the end of the CDR3, since the read stops 3 residues before it. The chain links TRBV7-9 to TRBJ2-2, with D unclear. CDR1 is SEHNR and CDR2 is FQNEAQ in the germline V gene (reference sequence). CDR3 length: 15 amino acids. This CDR3 is CASSFWATNTGELFF. CDR3 DNA (partial): TGTGCCAGCAGCTTCTGGGCCACGAATACCGGGGAG.

This clone showed up just a few times. The sequence runs out 3 residues before the end of the CDR3; the remainder is reconstructed from the germline J gene. V is TRBV30 and J is TRBJ1-3; perhaps TRBD1 as D (5 bases). Trimming shortened V by 0 bases and J by 2 bases, and 8 bases separated the two germline ends. The CDR3 consists of 14 residues. The germline CDR1 and CDR2 sequences are GTSNPN and SVGIG (reference sequence). The CDR3 DNA, read in part, is TGTGCCTGGAGTGTACCGGGGGCTGGAAACACC. Its translation is CAWSVPGAGNT. From start to end, the CDR3 is CAWSVPGAGNTIYF. Supplemented by reference TRBV30 and TRBJ1-3, the full variable domain reads SQTIHQWPATLVQPVGSPLSLECTVEGTSNPNLYWYRQAAGRGLQLLFYSVGIGQISSEVPQNLSASRPQDRQFILSSKKLLLSDSGFYLCAWSVPGAGNTIYFGEGSWLTVV.

There are many counts of this clone. With the read ending 3 residues before the CDR3 end, the germline J gene is used to fill in that end. The chain uses TRBV7-3 and TRBJ2-5; 9 bases line up with TRBD2. Germline trimming cut 1 base from V and 1 base from J; bases unmatched to any gene: 1. Germline CDR1 reads SGHTA; CDR2 reads FQGTGA. The CDR3 runs to 15 residues. CDR3 DNA, as far as it was read: TGTGCCAGCAGCTTAATAGCGGGGGCCCAAGAGACC. Its protein product is CASSLIAGAQET. The whole CDR3 region reads CASSLIAGAQETQYF.

This clone has a count of ten or more. Read data end 3 residues before the CDR3 end; the end is taken from the germline J gene. V and J are TRBV19 and TRBJ1-1; maybe TRBD1 (6 bases). Germline V gene data show CDR1 as LNHDA and CDR2 as SQIVND (reference sequence). CDR3 size: 11 residues. CDR3 DNA (partial): TGTGCCAGTAGTCCCGGGACAAAA. Encoded protein: CASSPGTK. The full CDR3 is CASSPGTKAFF. The complete variable domain, with remaining parts taken from reference TRBV19 and TRBJ1-1, reads DGGITQSPKYLFRKEGQNVTLSCEQNLNHDAMYWYRQDPGQGLRLIYYSQIVNDFQKGDIAEGYSVSREKKESFPLTVTSAQKNPTAFYLCASSPGTKAFFGQGTRLTVV.

Concerning this clone: Read sequence stops 3 residues before the CDR3 end, and the germline J gene provides the missing end. The chain has TRBV7-9 and TRBJ2-5, with TRBD2 matching 7 bases. The length of the CDR3 is 15 residues. The germline V gene encodes CDR1 SEHNR and CDR2 FQNEAQ (reference sequence). Trimming removed 2 bases from V and 3 bases from J; junction bases left unmatched: 6. CDR3 sequence reads: CASSLRGDYKETQYF. CDR3 DNA (partial): TGTGCCAGCAGCTTACGGGGGGACTACAAAGAGACC.

In regard to this clone: The CDR3 end is not reached by the read, which stops 3 residues before it; the germline J gene fills it in. The chain employs TRBV19 and TRBJ1-2; D unresolved. This CDR3 has 14 residues. V gave up 3 bases and J gave up 7 bases, with 15 bases separating them. The germline V gene has CDR1 LNHDA and CDR2 SQIVND (reference sequence). The CDR3 region is CASSIEVAAGGYTF. The CDR3 bases that were read are TGTGCCAGTAGTATCGAGGTGGCAGCGGGTGGC.

The CDR3 DNA, read in part, is TGTGCCACCAGTGGGACAGGGGGCGCGATGGAGACC. Its translation is CATSGTGGAMET. In full, the CDR3 is CATSGTGGAMETQYF. The chain couples TRBV19 to TRBJ2-5; 12 bases agree with TRBD1. The CDR3 end falls 3 residues outside the read, so it is completed with the germline J gene. The V gene's germline CDR1 is LNHDA and CDR2 SQIVND (reference sequence). V was clipped by 10 bases and J by 5 bases; unmatched bases: 11. This CDR3 region has 15 residues.

In this sample, this clone turned up a few times. The read is 3 residues too short to cover the CDR3 end, so that end is filled in from the germline J gene. The chain recombines TRBV5-5 with TRBJ2-7; 8 bases agree with TRBD1. The V and J ends lost 4 bases and 5 bases, in that order; junction bases with no gene match: 11. The CDR3 runs to 15 residues. Germline values: CDR1 SGHKS, CDR2 YYEKEE (reference sequence). Incomplete CDR3 DNA: TGTGCCAGCAGCCCCCCGGGACAGGAACTTAACGAG. It yields the protein CASSPPGQELNE. The complete CDR3 sequence is CASSPPGQELNEQYF.

At least ten counts were recorded for this clone. The read halts 3 residues ahead of the CDR3 end, with the missing end drawn from the germline J gene. V and J are TRBV19 and TRBJ1-5, with D perhaps matching TRBD1 (6 bases). Germline CDR1 reads LNHDA; CDR2 reads SQIVND (reference sequence). This CDR3 has 15 residues. V was shortened by 4 bases and J by 6 bases, with 16 bases between the two germline ends. The CDR3 here is CASSNGVQGGQPQHF. The sequenced CDR3 bases are TGTGCCAGTAGTAATGGGGTACAGGGAGGTCAGCCC.

Remarks on this clone: An end of the junction differs from the germline gene, which may be a read error. The read ends 3 residues before the CDR3 terminus; that terminus is restored from the germline J gene. The chain uses TRBV19 and TRBJ1-4; 8 nucleotides agree with TRBD1. CDR1 is LNHDA, CDR2 SQIVND, per germline (reference sequence). The CDR3 is 14 amino acids. The part of the CDR3 DNA that was read is TGTGCCAGTAGTCTAGACAGGGGAGGAGAAAAA. It translates to CASSLDRGGEK. The full CDR3 is CASSLDRGGEKLFF. Using reference TRBV19 and TRBJ1-4 for the parts outside the CDR3, the full variable domain is DGGITQSPKYLFRKEGQNVTLSCEQNLNHDAMYWYRQDPGQGLRLIYYSQIVNDFQKGDIAEGYSVSREKKESFPLTVTSAQKNPTAFYLCASSLDRGGEKLFFGSGTQLSVL.

This clone was detected many times. An end of the junction does not agree with germline; a read error may underlie this. From the germline J gene comes the end of the CDR3, since the read stops 3 residues before it. V usage is TRBV2 and J usage is TRBJ2-1; 12 bases are shared with TRBD2. Per the germline V gene, CDR1 is SNHLY and CDR2 is FYNNEI. The CDR3 extends over 18 amino acids. The sequenced CDR3 bases are TGTGCCAGCAGAACCCCTAGCGGGGGGGCCGGTTCCTCCAATGAG. The encoded protein is CASRTPSGGAGSSNE. The entire CDR3 is CASRTPSGGAGSSNEQFF.

Comments on this clone: The read ends 3 residues shy of where the CDR3 ends; the end is completed using the germline J gene. This sequence joins TRBV7-9 and TRBJ1-2; D is unresolved. CDR1 is SEHNR, CDR2 FQNEAQ, per germline (reference sequence). Deletions cut 3 bases from V and 7 bases from J, with 12 bases between. This CDR3 comprises 13 residues. CDR3 loop: CASSFEGLGGYTF. The covered CDR3 bases are TGTGCCAGCAGCTTTGAAGGGCTTGGTGGC. The full variable domain, in which reference TRBV7-9 and TRBJ1-2 provide the parts outside the CDR3, is DTGVSQNPRHKITKRGQNVTFRCDPISEHNRLYWYRQTLGQGPEFLTYFQNEAQLEKSRLLSDRFSAERPKGSFSTLEIQRTEQGDSAMYLCASSFEGLGGYTFGSGTRLTVV.

This clone was recorded a few times. With the read ending 3 residues before the CDR3 end, the germline J gene is used to fill in that end. The chain links TRBV19 to TRBJ2-2; 8 nucleotides agree with TRBD2. Germline CDR1 reads LNHDA; CDR2 reads SQIVND (reference sequence). Trimming cost V 4 bases and J 4 bases; bases outside gene matches: 5. This CDR3 region has 15 residues. The CDR3 bases that were read are TGTGCCAGTAGTAAGACTAGCGATGTCACCGGGGAG. Translation gives CASSKTSDVTGE. The CDR3, in full, reads CASSKTSDVTGELFF.

Worth noting for this clone: The read terminates 3 residues ahead of where the CDR3 ends, so the germline J gene completes it. The chain links TRBV7-2 to TRBJ2-5, with 7 bases matching TRBD1. V shed 3 bases, J shed 5 bases, and the junction held 6 bases outside the gene matches. From germline, CDR1 is SGHTA and CDR2 FQGNSA. The CDR3 runs to 14 residues. The CDR3 loop is CASSFAGGRETQYF. The sequenced part of the CDR3 DNA is TGTGCCAGCAGCTTCGCAGGGGGAAGGGAGACC.

This clone was observed at least ten times. The read halts 3 residues ahead of the CDR3 end, with the missing end drawn from the germline J gene. V and J are TRBV19 and TRBJ1-1; D possibly corresponds to TRBD1 (5 bases). The germline V gene encodes CDR1 LNHDA and CDR2 SQIVND (reference sequence). The CDR3 is 14 amino acids. Between the trimmed V and J ends, which lost 7 bases and 5 bases, there was a span of 17 bases. The CDR3 sequence: CASNAGVVSTEAFF. CDR3 bases read: TGTGCCAGTAATGCGGGGGTTGTTAGTACTGAA.

Concerning this clone itself: The read gets to within 3 residues of the CDR3 end, and the germline J gene fills in the rest. The V gene is TRBV19, the J gene TRBJ2-1; 8 bases are shared with TRBD2. V trimming: 5 bases; J trimming: 4 bases; junction bases outside the gene matches: 7. Germline assignment: CDR1 LNHDA and CDR2 SQIVND (reference sequence). This CDR3 has 15 amino acids. CDR3 sequence reads: CASSQAGGHYNEQFF. The CDR3 bases that were read are TGTGCCAGTAGTCAGGCGGGGGGACATTACAATGAG.

Many counts were recorded for this clone. The CDR3 end falls 3 residues outside the read, so it is completed with the germline J gene. The rearrangement joins TRBV29-1 to TRBJ2-3, with TRBD2 identical over 8 bases. Trimming removed 4 bases from V and 2 bases from J; junction bases left unmatched: 2. The CDR3 is made up of 13 amino acids. Germline V gene data show CDR1 as SQVTM and CDR2 as ANQGSEA. CDR3 sequence: CSVVGGATDTQYF. The part of the CDR3 DNA that was read is TGCAGCGTTGTCGGGGGGGCCACAGATACG.

In regard to this clone: The sequence runs out 3 residues before the end of the CDR3; the remainder is reconstructed from the germline J gene. The rearrangement uses TRBV2 and TRBJ2-7, with D possibly matching TRBD2 (6 bases). Germline CDR1 reads SNHLY; CDR2 reads FYNNEI. Trimming removed 0 bases at V and 1 base at J, with 7 bases between. CDR3 length: 14 residues. The CDR3 protein is CASSEARESYEQYF. The part of the CDR3 DNA that was read is TGTGCCAGCAGTGAAGCGCGGGAATCCTACGAG.

As to this clone: The read terminates 3 residues ahead of where the CDR3 ends, so the germline J gene completes it. The rearrangement joins TRBV7-6 to TRBJ1-4; possibly TRBD1 for D (5 bases). V was clipped by 0 bases and J by 8 bases, with 16 bases between them. The CDR3 runs 16 residues. Germline V gene lookup returns CDR1 SGHVS and CDR2 FNYEAQ. This chain's CDR3 is CASSLATGGEEEKLFF. The covered CDR3 bases are TGTGCCAGCAGCTTAGCGACGGGGGGAGAAGAAGAAAAA.

This clone was seen repeatedly, ten times or more. The read ends 3 residues early relative to the CDR3; the germline J gene fills the gap. The genes are TRBV7-7 and TRBJ2-3; TRBD2 matches 8 bases. J was trimmed by 3 bases and V by 1 base; bases with no gene match: 12. CDR3 length: 18 residues. The germline gives CDR1 SSHAT, CDR2 FNYEAQ (reference sequence). The CDR3 is CASSLGAGGPIPTDTQYF. Partial CDR3 DNA: TGTGCCAGCAGCTTAGGTGCGGGGGGCCCGATACCGACAGATACG. The entire variable domain, with the rest obtained from reference TRBV7-7 and TRBJ2-3, is as follows: GAGVSQSPRYKVTKRGQDVTLRCDPISSHATLYWYQQALGQGPEFLTYFNYEAQPDKSGLPSDRFSAERPEGSISTLTIQRTEQRDSAMYRCASSLGAGGPIPTDTQYFGPGTRLTVL.

This clone was counted at least ten times. The read ends 3 residues shy of where the CDR3 ends; the end is completed using the germline J gene. The chain recombines TRBV7-9 with TRBJ2-5; D is possibly TRBD2 (5 bases). Trimming pared 1 base from V and 1 base from J, leaving 10 bases between. The CDR3 runs to 15 residues. Germline V CDR1 and CDR2: SEHNR, FQNEAQ (reference sequence). CDR3 DNA (partial): TGTGCCAGCAGCTTAGTGGCTAGCCTCCAAGAGACC. Protein product: CASSLVASLQET. The whole CDR3 sequence is CASSLVASLQETQYF.